The sequence of this T cell receptor (beta chain) was determined in a study of early T cells in non-severe SARS-CoV-2 infection. About the research overall: RNA in bulk from unsorted whole blood was sequenced, and chains were unpaired.

Attachment of unique molecular identifiers to individual cDNA molecules was performed. TCRdb reanalysed the 5' RACE reads using MiXCR and keeps one entry per CDR3 protein. This table holds over 30,000 distinct CDR3 sequences, approximately 8% found once. Findings and caveats of the study: Private and CD4 specificities were missed by VDJdb matching, skewed to anti-spike CD8.

This clonotype was observed many times. Its target is unknown. The CDR3 has 15 amino acids. Germline V gene data show CDR1 as SEHNR and CDR2 as FQNEAQ (reference sequence). Trimming stripped 4 bases from V and 4 bases from J, with 14 bases between. This specimen was whole blood, taken at baseline. This receptor was identified in an adult who was a healthcare worker with PCR-confirmed SARS-CoV-2 infection or an uninfected control (not recorded which). This chain uses TRBV7-9 with TRBJ1-3; D is perhaps TRBD1 (6 bases). The CDR3 loop reads CASSSPFGTGNTIYF. CDR3 sequence (DNA): TGTGCCAGCAGCTCACCGTTTGGGACAGGAAACACCATATATTTT.